This T cell receptor (beta chain) stems from a study of blood T cell repertoires in COVID-19 (dated by TCRdb to the early 2020s). Concerning the study at large: Samples covering the acute and convalescent phases of COVID-19 were provided by collaborators in the United States, Italy and Spain. Where available, HLA class I and class II types were taken from metadata supplied by the sample provider and were not determined by assay-based typing. A freely available public database, intended as a resource for researchers studying the immune response to SARS-CoV-2, is where the repertoires were released. Samples were obtained from the ongoing ImmuneRACE study (first 160 participants) and from 1,254 subjects provided by 6 global collaborators. The prospective study material was composed of cDNA or gDNA derived from T cells, B-cell-depleted T cells, or PBMCs. Nearly every sample came with metadata listing a de-identified subject ID, COVID-19 status, age in years and sex. Deeply sampled blood TCRbeta repertoires from subjects exposed to, actively infected with, or recovered from COVID-19 were included in the dataset.

For CDR1 and CDR2, the germline V gene lists SGHTA and FQGNSA. The CDR3, from cysteine to phenylalanine, totals 13 residues. Left in the record is the CDR3 DNA by itself, 39 bases read in frame from the first base. At the junction V is shortened by 0 bases and J by 5 bases, with 5 bases in between. Of note for this clone: The antigen it recognizes is unknown. Nothing much larger sits one base from this clone, and base qualities are not available.

The immunoSEQ Assay, a bias-controlled multiplex PCR, was used to amplify TCRbeta CDR3 regions from genomic DNA. The published analysis was carried out like this. Nucleated cell counts per sample were estimated from amplification of reference gene primers within the assay. To quantify the absolute abundance of each unique TCRbeta CDR3 rearrangement, sequence reads were collapsed and filtered. For each sample, productive Simpson clonality was calculated as the square root of Simpson's diversity index over productive rearrangements. TCRdb obtained this table from immuneACCESS and retained in-frame rearrangements with V and J assigned. These tables miss some clones; where compared with another copy, unresolved V genes account for less than half of the shortfall, and the remainder is unexplained. V, J and clone size derive from that table, while D and trimming were established from the DNA sequence. Within this sample are some 19,000 clones, with roughly 80% of them counted one time only. The ten largest clones add up to approximately 10% of the sample.

Whole blood was collected in K2EDTA tubes by collaborating institutions according to the institutions' own protocols. For TCRbeta analysis, collaborators shipped samples as frozen whole blood, isolated PBMCs, or DNA extracted from either of those sample types. Points the paper makes about the study in general: The amount of clinical and demographic metadata varied by source and participant and was provided uncurated.

The sequencing input was peripheral blood. This TCR derives from a man older than 75 with acute or convalescent COVID-19. The V and J genes are TRBV7-2 and TRBJ2-4, with TRBD2 perhaps the D gene, on 5 matching bases. The nucleotide sequence is TGTGCCAGCAGCTTAGCCGGGGAAAACATTCAGTACTTC. Translated, this gives CASSLAGENIQYF.